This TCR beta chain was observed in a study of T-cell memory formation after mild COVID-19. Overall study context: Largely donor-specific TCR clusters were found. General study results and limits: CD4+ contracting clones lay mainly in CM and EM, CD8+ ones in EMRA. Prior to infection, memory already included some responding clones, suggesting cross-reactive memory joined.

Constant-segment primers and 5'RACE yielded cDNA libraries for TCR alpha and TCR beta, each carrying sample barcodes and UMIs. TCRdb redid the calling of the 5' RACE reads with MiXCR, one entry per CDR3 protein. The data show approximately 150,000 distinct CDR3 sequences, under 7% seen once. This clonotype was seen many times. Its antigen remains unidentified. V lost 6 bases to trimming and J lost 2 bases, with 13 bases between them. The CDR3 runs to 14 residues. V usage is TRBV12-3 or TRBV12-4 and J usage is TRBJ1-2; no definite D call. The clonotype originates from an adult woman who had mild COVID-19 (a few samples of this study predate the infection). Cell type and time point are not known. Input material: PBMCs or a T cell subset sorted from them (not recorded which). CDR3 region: CASSQGRVNYGYTF. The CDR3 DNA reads TGTGCCAGCAGCCAAGGCAGAGTGAACTATGGCTACACCTTC.